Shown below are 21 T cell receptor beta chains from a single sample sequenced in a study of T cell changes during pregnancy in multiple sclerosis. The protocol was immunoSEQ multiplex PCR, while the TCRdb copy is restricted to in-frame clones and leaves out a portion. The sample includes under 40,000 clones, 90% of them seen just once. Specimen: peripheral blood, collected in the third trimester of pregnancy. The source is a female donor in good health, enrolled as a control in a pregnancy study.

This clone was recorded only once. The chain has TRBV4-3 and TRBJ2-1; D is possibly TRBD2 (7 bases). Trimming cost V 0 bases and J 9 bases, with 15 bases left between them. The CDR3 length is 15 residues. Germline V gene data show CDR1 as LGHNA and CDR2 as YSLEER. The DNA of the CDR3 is TGCGCCAGCAGCCAAGATTTTCGGGGGGCGGGTGAGCAGTTCTTC. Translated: CASSQDFRGAGEQFF.

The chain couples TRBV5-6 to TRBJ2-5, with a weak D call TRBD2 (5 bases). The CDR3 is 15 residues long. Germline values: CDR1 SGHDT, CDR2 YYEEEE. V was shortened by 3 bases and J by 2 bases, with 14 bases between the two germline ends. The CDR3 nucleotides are TGTGCCAGCAGCTACCTACTAACGGGGCAAGAGACCCAGTACTTC. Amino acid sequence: CASSYLLTGQETQYF.

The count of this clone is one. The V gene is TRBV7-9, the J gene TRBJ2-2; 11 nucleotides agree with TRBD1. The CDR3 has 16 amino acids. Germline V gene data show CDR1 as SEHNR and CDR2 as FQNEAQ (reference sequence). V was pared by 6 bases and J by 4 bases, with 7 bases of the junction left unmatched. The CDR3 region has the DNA TGTGCCAGCAGACGGACCGGGACAGGGGGCACCGGGGAGCTGTTTTTT. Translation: CASRRTGTGGTGELFF. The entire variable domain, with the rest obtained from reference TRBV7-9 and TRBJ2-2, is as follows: DTGVSQNPRHKITKRGQNVTFRCDPISEHNRLYWYRQTLGQGPEFLTYFQNEAQLEKSRLLSDRFSAERPKGSFSTLEIQRTEQGDSAMYLCASRRTGTGGTGELFFGEGSRLTVL.

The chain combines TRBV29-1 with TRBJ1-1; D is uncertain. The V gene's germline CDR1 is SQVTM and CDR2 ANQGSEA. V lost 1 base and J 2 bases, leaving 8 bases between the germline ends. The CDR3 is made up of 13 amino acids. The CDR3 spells CSVEGRSNTEAFF. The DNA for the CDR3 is TGCAGCGTTGAAGGCCGCAGTAACACTGAAGCTTTCTTT. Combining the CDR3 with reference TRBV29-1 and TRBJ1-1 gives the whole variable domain SAVISQKPSRDICQRGTSLTIQCQVDSQVTMMFWYRQQPGQSLTLIATANQGSEATYESGFVIDKFPISRPNLTFSTLTVSNMSPEDSSIYLCSVEGRSNTEAFFGQGTRLTVV.

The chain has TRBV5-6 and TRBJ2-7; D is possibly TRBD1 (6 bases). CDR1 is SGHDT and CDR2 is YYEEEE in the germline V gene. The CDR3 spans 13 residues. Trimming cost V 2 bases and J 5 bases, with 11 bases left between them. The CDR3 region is CASSFGAGDEQYF. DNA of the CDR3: TGTGCCAGCAGCTTCGGGGCAGGGGACGAGCAGTACTTC.

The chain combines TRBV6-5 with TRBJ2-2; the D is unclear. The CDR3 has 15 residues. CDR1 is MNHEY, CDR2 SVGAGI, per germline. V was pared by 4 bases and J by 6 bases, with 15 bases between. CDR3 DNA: TGTGCCAGCAGTTCTACCCCCGGCGGAGCCGGGGAGCTGTTTTTT. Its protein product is CASSSTPGGAGELFF.

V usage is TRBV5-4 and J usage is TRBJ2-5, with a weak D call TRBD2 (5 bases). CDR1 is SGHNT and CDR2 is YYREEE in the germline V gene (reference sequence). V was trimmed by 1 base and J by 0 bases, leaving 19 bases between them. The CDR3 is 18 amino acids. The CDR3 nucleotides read TGTGCCAGCAGCTTGTCGGGGAGAAGGACGCCTTACCAAGAGACCCAGTACTTC. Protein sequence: CASSLSGRRTPYQETQYF.

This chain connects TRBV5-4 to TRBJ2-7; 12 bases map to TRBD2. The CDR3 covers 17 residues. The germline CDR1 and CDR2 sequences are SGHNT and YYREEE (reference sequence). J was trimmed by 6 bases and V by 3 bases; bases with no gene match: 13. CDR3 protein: CASSSTAGLAGLGEQYF. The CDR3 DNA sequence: TGTGCCAGCAGCTCGACAGCCGGACTAGCGGGACTGGGCGAGCAGTACTTC.

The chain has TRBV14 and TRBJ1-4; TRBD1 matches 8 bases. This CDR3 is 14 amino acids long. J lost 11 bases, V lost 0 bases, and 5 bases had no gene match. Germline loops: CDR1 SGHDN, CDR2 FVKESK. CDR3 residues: CASSQDPWTGKLFF. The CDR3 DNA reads TGTGCCAGCAGCCAAGATCCTTGGACAGGGAAACTGTTTTTT. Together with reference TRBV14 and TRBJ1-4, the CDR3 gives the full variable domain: EAGVTQFPSHSVIEKGQTVTLRCDPISGHDNLYWYRRVMGKEIKFLLHFVKESKQDESGMPNNRFLAERTGGTYSTLKVQPAELEDSGVYFCASSQDPWTGKLFFGSGTQLSVL.

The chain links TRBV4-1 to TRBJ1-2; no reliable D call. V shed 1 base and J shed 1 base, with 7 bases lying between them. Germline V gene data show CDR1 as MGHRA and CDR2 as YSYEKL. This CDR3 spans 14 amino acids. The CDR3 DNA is TGCGCCAGCAGCCAAGGAAGAGTTAACTATGGCTACACCTTC. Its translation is CASSQGRVNYGYTF.

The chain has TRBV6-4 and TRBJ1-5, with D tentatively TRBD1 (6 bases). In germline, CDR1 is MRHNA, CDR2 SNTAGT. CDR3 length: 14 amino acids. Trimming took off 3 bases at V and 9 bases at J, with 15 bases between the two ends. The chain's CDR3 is CASSDGEGVRPQHF. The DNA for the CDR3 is TGTGCCAGCAGTGATGGGGAGGGGGTAAGGCCCCAGCATTTT.

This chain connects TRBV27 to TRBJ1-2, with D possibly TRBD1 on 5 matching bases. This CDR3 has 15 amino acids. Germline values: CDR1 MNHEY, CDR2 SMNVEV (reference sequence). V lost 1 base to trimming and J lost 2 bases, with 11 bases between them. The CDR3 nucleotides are TGTGCCAGCAGTTTATGGGGCGTGGACAACTATGGCTACACCTTC. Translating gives CASSLWGVDNYGYTF.

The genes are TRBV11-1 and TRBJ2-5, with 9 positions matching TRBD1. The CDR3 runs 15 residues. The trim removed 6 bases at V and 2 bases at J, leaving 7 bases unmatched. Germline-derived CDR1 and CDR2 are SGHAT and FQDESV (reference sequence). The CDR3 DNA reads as TGTGCCAGCAGTTATAAACAGGGGGCACAAGAGACCCAGTACTTC. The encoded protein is CASSYKQGAQETQYF.

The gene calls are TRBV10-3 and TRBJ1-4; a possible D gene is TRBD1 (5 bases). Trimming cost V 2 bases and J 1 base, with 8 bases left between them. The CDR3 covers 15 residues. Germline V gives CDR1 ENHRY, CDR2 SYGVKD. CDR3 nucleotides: TGTGCCATCAGTGAGGCGCAGGGAACTAATGAAAAACTGTTTTTT. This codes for CAISEAQGTNEKLFF.

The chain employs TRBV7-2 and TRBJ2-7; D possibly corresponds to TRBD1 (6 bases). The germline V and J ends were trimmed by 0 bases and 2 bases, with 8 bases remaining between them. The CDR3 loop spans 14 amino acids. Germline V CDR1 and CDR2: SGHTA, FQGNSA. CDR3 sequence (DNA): TGTGCCAGCAGCTTAGCCCCAGGGGCCTACGAGCAGTACTTC. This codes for CASSLAPGAYEQYF.

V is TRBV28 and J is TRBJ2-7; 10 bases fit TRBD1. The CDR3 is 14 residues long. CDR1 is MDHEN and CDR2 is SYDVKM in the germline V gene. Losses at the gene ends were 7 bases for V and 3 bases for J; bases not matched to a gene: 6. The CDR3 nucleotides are TGTGCCAGCAAGCGACAGGGGGCTTTCTACGAGCAGTACTTC. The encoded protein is CASKRQGAFYEQYF.

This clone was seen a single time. The CDR3 reads CASSPGTRSYGYTF. CDR3 DNA sequence: TGCGCCAGCAGCCCGGGGACACGATCCTATGGCTACACCTTC. The gene calls are TRBV4-1 and TRBJ1-2; a weak D match, TRBD1 (6 bases). The CDR3 runs to 14 residues. Germline CDR1 and CDR2: MGHRA and YSYEKL. V gave up 4 bases and J gave up 4 bases, with 13 bases separating them.

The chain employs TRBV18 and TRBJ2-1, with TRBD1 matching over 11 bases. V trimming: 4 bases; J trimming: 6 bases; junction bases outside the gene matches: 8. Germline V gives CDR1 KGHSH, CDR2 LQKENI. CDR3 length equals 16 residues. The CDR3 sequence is CASSRMSGTGGNEQFF. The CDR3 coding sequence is TGTGCCAGCTCACGCATGTCCGGGACAGGGGGCAATGAGCAGTTCTTC.

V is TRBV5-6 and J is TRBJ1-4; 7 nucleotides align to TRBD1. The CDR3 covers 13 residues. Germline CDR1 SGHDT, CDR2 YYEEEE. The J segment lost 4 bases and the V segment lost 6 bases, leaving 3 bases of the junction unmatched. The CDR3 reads CASTQGLNEKLFF. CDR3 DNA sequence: TGTGCCAGCACACAGGGGCTTAATGAAAAACTGTTTTTT. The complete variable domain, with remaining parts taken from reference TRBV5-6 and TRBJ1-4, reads DAGVTQSPTHLIKTRGQQVTLRCSPKSGHDTVSWYQQALGQGPQFIFQYYEEEERQRGNFPDRFSGHQFPNYSSELNVNALLLGDSALYLCASTQGLNEKLFFGSGTQLSVL.

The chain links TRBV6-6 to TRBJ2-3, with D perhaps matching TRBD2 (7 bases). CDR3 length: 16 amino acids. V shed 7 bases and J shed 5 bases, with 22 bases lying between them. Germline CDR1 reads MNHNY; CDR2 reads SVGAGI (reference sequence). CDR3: CASNLLRGAGEDTQYF. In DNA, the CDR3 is TGTGCCAGCAACTTACTCCGGGGGGCCGGGGAAGATACGCAGTATTTT.

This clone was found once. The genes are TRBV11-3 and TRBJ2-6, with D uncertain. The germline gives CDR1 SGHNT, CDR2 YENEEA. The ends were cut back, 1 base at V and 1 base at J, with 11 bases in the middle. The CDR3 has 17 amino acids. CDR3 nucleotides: TGTGCCAGCAGCTTAGTCCGGGTTGGGTCTGGGGCCAACGTCCTGACTTTC. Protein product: CASSLVRVGSGANVLTF.